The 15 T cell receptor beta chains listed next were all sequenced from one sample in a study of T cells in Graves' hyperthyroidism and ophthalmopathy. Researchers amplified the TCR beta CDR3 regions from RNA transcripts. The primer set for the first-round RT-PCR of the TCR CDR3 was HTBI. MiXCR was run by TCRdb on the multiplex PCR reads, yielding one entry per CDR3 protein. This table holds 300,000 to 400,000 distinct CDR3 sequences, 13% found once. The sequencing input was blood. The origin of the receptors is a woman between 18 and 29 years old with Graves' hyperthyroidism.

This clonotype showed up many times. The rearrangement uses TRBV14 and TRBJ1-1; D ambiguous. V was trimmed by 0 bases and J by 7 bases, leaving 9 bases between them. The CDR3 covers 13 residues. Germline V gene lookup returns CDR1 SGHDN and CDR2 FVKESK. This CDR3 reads CASSQDLGSEAFF. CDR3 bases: TGTGCCAGCAGCCAAGATCTGGGAAGTGAAGCTTTCTTT.

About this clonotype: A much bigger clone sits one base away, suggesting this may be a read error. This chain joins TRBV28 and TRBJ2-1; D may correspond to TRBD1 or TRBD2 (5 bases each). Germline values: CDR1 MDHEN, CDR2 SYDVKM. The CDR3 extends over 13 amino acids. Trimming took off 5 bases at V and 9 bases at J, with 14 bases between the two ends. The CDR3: CASSKGSRFEQFF. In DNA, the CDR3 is TGTGCCAGCAGTAAGGGGAGCCGCTTTGAGCAGTTCTTC.

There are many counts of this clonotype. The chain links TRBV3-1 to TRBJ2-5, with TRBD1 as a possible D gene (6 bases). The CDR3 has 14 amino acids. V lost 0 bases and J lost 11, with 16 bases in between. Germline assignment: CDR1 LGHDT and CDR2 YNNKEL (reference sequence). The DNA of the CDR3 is TGTGCCAGCAGCCAAGATTGGCAAAAAGGGGGTCAGTACTTC. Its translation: CASSQDWQKGGQYF.

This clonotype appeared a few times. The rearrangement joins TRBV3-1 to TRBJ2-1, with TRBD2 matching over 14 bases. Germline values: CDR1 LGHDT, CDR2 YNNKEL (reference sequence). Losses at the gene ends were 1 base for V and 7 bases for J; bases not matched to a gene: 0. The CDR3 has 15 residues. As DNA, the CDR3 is TGTGCCAGCAGCCAAGGGACTAGCGGGAGGAATGAGCAGTTCTTC. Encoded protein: CASSQGTSGRNEQFF.

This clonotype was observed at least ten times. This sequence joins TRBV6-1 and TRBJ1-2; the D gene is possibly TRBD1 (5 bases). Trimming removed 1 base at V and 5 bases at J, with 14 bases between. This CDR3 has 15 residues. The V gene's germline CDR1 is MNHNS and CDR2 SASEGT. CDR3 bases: TGTGCCAGCAGTGAAGGAAATTGGGGGAGGTATGGCTACACCTTC. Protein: CASSEGNWGRYGYTF.

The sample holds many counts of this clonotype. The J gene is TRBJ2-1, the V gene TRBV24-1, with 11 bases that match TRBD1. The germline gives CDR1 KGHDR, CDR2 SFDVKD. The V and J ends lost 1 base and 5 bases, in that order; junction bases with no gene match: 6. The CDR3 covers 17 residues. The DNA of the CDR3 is TGTGCCACCAGTGATTTAAGGGGGACAGGGGGGGACAATGAGCAGTTCTTC. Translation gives CATSDLRGTGGDNEQFF.

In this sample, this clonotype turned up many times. DNA for the CDR3: TGTGCCAGCAGCCAACTCCGACTAGCGCAAGAGACCCAGTACTTC. Its protein is CASSQLRLAQETQYF. The genes are TRBV3-1 and TRBJ2-5; 8 bases fit TRBD2. Trimming took 2 bases from V and 2 from J; bases not matched to a gene: 4. The CDR3 covers 15 residues. The germline CDR1 and CDR2 sequences are LGHDT and YNNKEL (reference sequence).

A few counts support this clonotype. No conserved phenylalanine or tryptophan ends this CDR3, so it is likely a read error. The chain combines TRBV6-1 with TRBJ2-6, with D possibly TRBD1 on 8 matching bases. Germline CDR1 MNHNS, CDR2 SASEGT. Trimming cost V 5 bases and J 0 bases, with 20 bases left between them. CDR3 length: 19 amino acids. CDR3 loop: CASSPAGDRQGSGANVLTL. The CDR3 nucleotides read TGTGCCAGCAGTCCGGCGGGGGACAGGCAAGGCTCTGGGGCCAACGTCCTGACTCTC.

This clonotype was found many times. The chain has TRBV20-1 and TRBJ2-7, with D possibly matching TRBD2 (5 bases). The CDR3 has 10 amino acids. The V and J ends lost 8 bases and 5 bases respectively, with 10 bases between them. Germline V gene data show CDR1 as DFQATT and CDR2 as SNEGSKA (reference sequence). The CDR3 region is CSLGVNEQYF. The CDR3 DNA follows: TGCAGTCTCGGGGTTAACGAGCAGTACTTC.

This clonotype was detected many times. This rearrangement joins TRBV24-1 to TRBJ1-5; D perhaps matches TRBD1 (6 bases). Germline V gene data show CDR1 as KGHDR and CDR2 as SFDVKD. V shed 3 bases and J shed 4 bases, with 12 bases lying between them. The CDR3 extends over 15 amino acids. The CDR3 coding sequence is TGTGCCACCAGTGATCCAGGGGCTGGAAATCAGCCCCAGCATTTT. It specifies CATSDPGAGNQPQHF.

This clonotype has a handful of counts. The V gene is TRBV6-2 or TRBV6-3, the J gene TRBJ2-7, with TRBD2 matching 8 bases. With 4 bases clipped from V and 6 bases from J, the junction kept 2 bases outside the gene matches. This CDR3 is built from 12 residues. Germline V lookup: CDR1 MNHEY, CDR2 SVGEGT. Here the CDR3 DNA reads TGTGCCAGCAGTTCCGGGACTAGCGAGCAGTACTTC. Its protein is CASSSGTSEQYF.

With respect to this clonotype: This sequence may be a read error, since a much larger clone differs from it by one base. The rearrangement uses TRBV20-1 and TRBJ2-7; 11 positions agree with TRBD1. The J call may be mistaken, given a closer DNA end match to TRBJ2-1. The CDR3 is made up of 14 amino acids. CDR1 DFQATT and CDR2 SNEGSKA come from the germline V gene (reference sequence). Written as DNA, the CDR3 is TGCAGTGCTCCGGGACAGGGGGTCGGCTACGAGCAGTTCTTC. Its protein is CSAPGQGVGYEQFF.

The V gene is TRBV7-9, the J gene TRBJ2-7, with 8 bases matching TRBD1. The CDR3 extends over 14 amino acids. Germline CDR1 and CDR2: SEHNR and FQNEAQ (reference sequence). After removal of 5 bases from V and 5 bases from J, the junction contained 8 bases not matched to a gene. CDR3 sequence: CASSPGTGLHEQYF. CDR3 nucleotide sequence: TGTGCCAGCAGCCCCGGGACAGGATTACACGAGCAGTACTTC.

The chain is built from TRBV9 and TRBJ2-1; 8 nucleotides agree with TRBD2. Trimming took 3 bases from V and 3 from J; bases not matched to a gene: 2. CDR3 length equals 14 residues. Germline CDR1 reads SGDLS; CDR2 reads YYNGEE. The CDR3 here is CASSAGGGYNEQFF. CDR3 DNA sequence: TGTGCCAGCAGCGCCGGGGGGGGCTACAATGAGCAGTTCTTC.

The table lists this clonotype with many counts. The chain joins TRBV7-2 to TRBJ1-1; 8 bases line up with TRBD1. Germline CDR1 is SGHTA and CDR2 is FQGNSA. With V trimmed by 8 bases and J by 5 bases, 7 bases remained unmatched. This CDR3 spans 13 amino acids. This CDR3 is CASSGQGGTEAFF. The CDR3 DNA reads TGTGCCAGCTCTGGACAGGGAGGTACTGAAGCTTTCTTT. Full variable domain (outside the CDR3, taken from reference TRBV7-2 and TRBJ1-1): GAGVSQSPSNKVTEKGKDVELRCDPISGHTALYWYRQSLGQGLEFLIYFQGNSAPDKSGLPSDRFSAERTGGSVSTLTIQRTQQEDSAVYLCASSGQGGTEAFFGQGTRLTVV.